One sample yielded the 19 T cell receptor beta chains listed below, sequenced in a study of cytomegalovirus exposure and HLA in healthy donors. Assay: immunoSEQ multiplex PCR; the TCRdb copy retains only in-frame clones and omits some. This sample has about 110,000 clones; approximately 94% occur once, and the top ten carry 0.67%. Material: PBMCs. The receptors stem from a woman aged 18-30 years in good health and CMV-seronegative.

This clone was seen a single time. The V call is TRBV18, the J call TRBJ2-5; 11 bases map to TRBD1. V dropped 6 bases and J dropped 1; count of bases not matched to a gene: 7. The CDR3 length is 16 residues. Per germline, CDR1 KGHSH and CDR2 LQKENI. DNA for the CDR3: TGTGCCAGCTCGCTGGACAGGGGGCTTTTCCAAGAGACCCAGTACTTC. Its protein is CASSLDRGLFQETQYF.

The rearrangement links TRBV6-1 to TRBJ2-7; D ambiguous. Trimming pared 7 bases from V and 0 bases from J, leaving 7 bases between. This CDR3 region has 12 residues. CDR1 and CDR2 from the germline V gene are MNHNS and SASEGT. CDR3 in amino acids: CASIYSSYEQYF. The DNA of the CDR3 is TGTGCCAGCATATACAGCTCCTACGAGCAGTACTTC.

The chain uses TRBV19 and TRBJ2-5; D may be TRBD2 (5 bases). The germline V gene has CDR1 LNHDA and CDR2 SQIVND (reference sequence). V was cut by 8 bases and J by 0 bases, with 10 bases left in between. The CDR3 extends over 13 amino acids. CDR3 DNA: TGTGCCAGTCGCTCAGCGGACCAAGAGACCCAGTACTTC. Translation: CASRSADQETQYF.

The J gene is TRBJ1-3, the V gene TRBV9, with 9 bases matching TRBD1. This CDR3 comprises 16 residues. Germline CDR1 SGDLS, CDR2 YYNGEE. V lost 0 bases to trimming and J lost 7 bases; unmatched junction nucleotides: 8. The CDR3 DNA reads as TGTGCCAGCAGCGTAGGAACAGGGGGCGCGGGGAACACCATATATTTT. Amino acids: CASSVGTGGAGNTIYF.

The chain combines TRBV7-2 with TRBJ2-7; possible D gene TRBD2, 6 bases. Per the germline V gene, CDR1 is SGHTA and CDR2 is FQGNSA. Trimming took off 1 base at V and 2 bases at J, with 9 bases between the two ends. This CDR3 region has 14 residues. CDR3: CASSLGGVPYEQYF. The CDR3, as DNA: TGTGCCAGCAGCTTAGGGGGGGTCCCCTACGAGCAGTACTTC.

The J gene is TRBJ2-7, the V gene TRBV4-1, with D possibly matching TRBD1 (5 bases). V was shortened by 1 base and J by 5 bases, with 18 bases between the two germline ends. In germline, CDR1 is MGHRA, CDR2 YSYEKL. The CDR3 runs 16 residues. The CDR3 sequence: CASSQVHLVTRDEQYF. For the CDR3, the DNA is TGCGCCAGCAGCCAAGTGCATCTAGTAACCAGGGACGAGCAGTACTTC.

The genes are TRBV6-5 and TRBJ2-1; no firm D call. This CDR3 spans 16 amino acids. V gave up 3 bases and J gave up 5 bases, with 17 bases separating them. Germline V CDR1 and CDR2: MNHEY, SVGAGI. Written as DNA, the CDR3 is TGTGCCAGCAGTTATGCCTCAAGCCCATCCGACAATGAGCAGTTCTTC. It translates to CASSYASSPSDNEQFF.

The CDR3 is CTSSQVLVEVGEQYF. CDR3 nucleotides: TGCACCAGCAGCCAAGTACTTGTGGAGGTGGGAGAGCAGTACTTC. This chain connects TRBV1 to TRBJ2-7; the table gives TRBD2 as D, unverified against the DNA. TRBV1 is termed a pseudogene. This CDR3 region has 15 residues.

The chain links TRBV28 to TRBJ2-1; D remains ambiguous. V was pared by 5 bases and J by 7 bases, with 21 bases between. This CDR3 spans 16 amino acids. CDR1 MDHEN and CDR2 SYDVKM come from the germline V gene. CDR3 protein: CASSPQYSLTMNEQFF. CDR3 DNA: TGTGCCAGCAGTCCCCAATACAGCCTTACAATGAATGAGCAGTTCTTC.

The rearrangement uses TRBV19 and TRBJ1-4; 10 bases fit TRBD1. Trimming cost V 6 bases and J 7 bases; bases outside gene matches: 8. The CDR3 sequence is 15 residues long. Germline CDR1 and CDR2: LNHDA and SQIVND (reference sequence). This chain's CDR3 is CASSPWGQGSEKLFF. The CDR3 region has the DNA TGTGCCAGTAGCCCCTGGGGACAGGGGAGTGAAAAACTGTTTTTT.

The V call is TRBV7-6, the J call TRBJ1-1; unclear D gene. V was clipped by 1 base and J by 0 bases, with 9 bases between them. This CDR3 has 15 residues. The germline CDR1 and CDR2 sequences are SGHVS and FNYEAQ. This CDR3 is CASSLVAGVNTEAFF. For the CDR3, the DNA is TGTGCCAGCAGCTTAGTTGCGGGAGTGAACACTGAAGCTTTCTTT. The whole variable domain, remainder taken from reference TRBV7-6 and TRBJ1-1, is GAGVSQSPRYKVTKRGQDVALRCDPISGHVSLYWYRQALGQGPEFLTYFNYEAQQDKSGLPNDRFSAERPEGSISTLTIQRTEQRDSAMYRCASSLVAGVNTEAFFGQGTRLTVV.

The J gene is TRBJ2-1, the V gene TRBV5-1; 8 nucleotides line up with TRBD1. The V segment lost 4 bases and the J segment 7 bases; nucleotides outside the gene matches: 7. The CDR3 runs 14 residues. Germline CDR1 SGHRS, CDR2 YFSETQ. The CDR3 nucleotides are TGCGCCAGCAGCGTCGGACAGGGTTCGAATGAGCAGTTCTTC. Amino acids: CASSVGQGSNEQFF.

In this sample, this clone turned up a few times. The chain carries TRBV19 and TRBJ1-1, with D tentatively TRBD1 (6 bases). The CDR3 extends over 18 amino acids. The V and J ends lost 3 bases and 1 base respectively, with 21 bases between them. Germline CDR1 and CDR2: LNHDA and SQIVND (reference sequence). CDR3 sequence reads: CASSIKPPLDRPNTEAFF. The CDR3 DNA follows: TGTGCCAGTAGTATCAAACCGCCGCTCGACAGGCCGAACACTGAAGCTTTCTTT.

The V and J genes are TRBV4-1 and TRBJ1-1; possible D gene TRBD1, 5 bases. Trimming left V 3 bases short and J 7 bases short, with 21 bases between. The CDR3 contains 16 residues. CDR1 and CDR2 from the germline V gene are MGHRA and YSYEKL. As DNA, the CDR3 is TGCGCCAGCAGCCACCCTCCCCGGGGCGCGGGGGGTGAAGCTTTCTTT. Protein product: CASSHPPRGAGGEAFF.

This chain links TRBV7-2 with TRBJ2-5, with 7 nucleotides matching TRBD2. This CDR3 has 13 amino acids. Looked up from germline, CDR1 is SGHTA and CDR2 is FQGNSA. The V gene end was trimmed by 7 bases and the J gene end by 1 base; junction bases not matched to a gene: 3. CDR3 nucleotide sequence: TGTGCCAGCACCAGCGGGGTCCAAGAGACCCAGTACTTC. Translation gives CASTSGVQETQYF.

This clone has just one count. The chain is built from TRBV9 and TRBJ2-3, with 7 nucleotides matching TRBD2. This CDR3 contains 12 residues. The trim removed 5 bases at V and 6 bases at J, leaving 3 bases unmatched. Germline assignment: CDR1 SGDLS and CDR2 YYNGEE. CDR3 sequence (DNA): TGTGCCAGCAGGGGGGGAGGGGATACGCAGTATTTT. It codes for CASRGGGDTQYF.

V and J are TRBV6-1 and TRBJ2-7, with 12 positions matching TRBD1. The CDR3 consists of 14 residues. J was trimmed by 4 bases and V by 7 bases; bases with no gene match: 5. Germline V CDR1 and CDR2: MNHNS, SASEGT. CDR3 bases: TGTGCCAGCACCCAGGGACAGGGGGCGTACGAGCAGTACTTC. Protein sequence: CASTQGQGAYEQYF.

The chain recombines TRBV7-9 with TRBJ1-3; TRBD1 might be the D (5 bases). Germline CDR1 is SEHNR and CDR2 is FQNEAQ (reference sequence). The CDR3 covers 14 residues. Deletions cut 6 bases from V and 4 bases from J, with 13 bases between. The CDR3 coding sequence is TGTGCCAGCAGTCCAGGGTATGACGGAAACACCATATATTTT. Translation gives CASSPGYDGNTIYF.

This chain links TRBV7-9 with TRBJ1-4; no firm D call. This CDR3 is built from 13 residues. Germline-derived CDR1 and CDR2 are SEHNR and FQNEAQ (reference sequence). V gave up 2 bases and J gave up 4 bases, with 5 bases separating them. The CDR3 DNA reads TGTGCCAGCAGCTTACCAGATAATGAAAAACTGTTTTTT. Protein product: CASSLPDNEKLFF.